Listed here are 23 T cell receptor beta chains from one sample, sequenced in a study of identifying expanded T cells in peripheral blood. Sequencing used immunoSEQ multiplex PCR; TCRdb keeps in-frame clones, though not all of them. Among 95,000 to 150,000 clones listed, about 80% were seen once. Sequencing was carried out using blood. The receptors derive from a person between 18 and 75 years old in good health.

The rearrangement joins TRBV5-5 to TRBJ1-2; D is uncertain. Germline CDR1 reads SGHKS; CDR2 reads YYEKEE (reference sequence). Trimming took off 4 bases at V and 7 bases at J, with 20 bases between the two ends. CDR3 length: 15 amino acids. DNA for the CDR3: TGTGCCAGCAGCCCGACGAGTGGCGGGGAGGCTGGCTACACCTTC. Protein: CASSPTSGGEAGYTF.

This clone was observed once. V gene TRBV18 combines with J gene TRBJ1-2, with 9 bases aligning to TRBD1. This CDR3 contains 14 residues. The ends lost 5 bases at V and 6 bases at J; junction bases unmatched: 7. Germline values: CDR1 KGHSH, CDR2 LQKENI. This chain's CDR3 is CASSSSGTGNGYTF. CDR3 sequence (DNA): TGTGCCAGCTCATCTTCCGGGACAGGGAATGGCTACACCTTC.

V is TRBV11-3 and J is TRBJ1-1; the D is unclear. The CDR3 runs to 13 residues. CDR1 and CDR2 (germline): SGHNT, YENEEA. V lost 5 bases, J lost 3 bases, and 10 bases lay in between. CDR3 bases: TGTGCCAGCAGCACTACCATTGACACTGAAGCTTTCTTT. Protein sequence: CASSTTIDTEAFF.

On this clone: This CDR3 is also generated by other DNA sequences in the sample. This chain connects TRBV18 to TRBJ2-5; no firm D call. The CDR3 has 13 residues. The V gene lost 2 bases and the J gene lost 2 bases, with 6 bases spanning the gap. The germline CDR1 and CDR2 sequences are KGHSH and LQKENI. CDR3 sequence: CASSPGQQETQYF. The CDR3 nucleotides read TGTGCCAGCTCACCAGGGCAGCAAGAGACCCAGTACTTC.

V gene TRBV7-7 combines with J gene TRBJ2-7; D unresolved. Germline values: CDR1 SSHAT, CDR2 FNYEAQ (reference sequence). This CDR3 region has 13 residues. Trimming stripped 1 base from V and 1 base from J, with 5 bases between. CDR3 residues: CASSLGPSYEQYF. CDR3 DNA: TGTGCCAGCAGCTTAGGCCCTTCCTACGAGCAGTACTTC. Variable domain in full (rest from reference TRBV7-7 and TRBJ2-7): GAGVSQSPRYKVTKRGQDVTLRCDPISSHATLYWYQQALGQGPEFLTYFNYEAQPDKSGLPSDRFSAERPEGSISTLTIQRTEQRDSAMYRCASSLGPSYEQYFGPGTRLTVT.

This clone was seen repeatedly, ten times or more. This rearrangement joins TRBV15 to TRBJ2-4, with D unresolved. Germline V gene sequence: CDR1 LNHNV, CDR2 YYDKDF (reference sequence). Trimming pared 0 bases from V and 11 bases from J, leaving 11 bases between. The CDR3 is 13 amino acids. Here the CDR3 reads CATSRDSQGLQYF. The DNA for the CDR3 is TGTGCCACCAGCAGAGATAGCCAAGGACTTCAGTACTTC. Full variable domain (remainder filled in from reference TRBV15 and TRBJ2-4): DAMVIQNPRYQVTQFGKPVTLSCSQTLNHNVMYWYQQKSSQAPKLLFHYYDKDFNNEADTPDNFQSRRPNTSFCFLDIRSPGLGDTAMYLCATSRDSQGLQYFGAGTRLSVL.

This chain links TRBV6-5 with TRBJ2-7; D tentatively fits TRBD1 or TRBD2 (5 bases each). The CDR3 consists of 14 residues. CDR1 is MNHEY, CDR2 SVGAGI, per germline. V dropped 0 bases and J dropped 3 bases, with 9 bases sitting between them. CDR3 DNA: TGTGCCAGCAGTTACTCCGGGGCTAACTACGAGCAGTACTTC. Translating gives CASSYSGANYEQYF.

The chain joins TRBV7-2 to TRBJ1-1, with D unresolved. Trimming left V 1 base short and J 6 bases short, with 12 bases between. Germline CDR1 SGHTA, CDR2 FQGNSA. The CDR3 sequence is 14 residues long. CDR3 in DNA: TGTGCCAGCAGCTTAGGAGGTCCTACCCCTGAAGCTTTCTTT. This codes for CASSLGGPTPEAFF.

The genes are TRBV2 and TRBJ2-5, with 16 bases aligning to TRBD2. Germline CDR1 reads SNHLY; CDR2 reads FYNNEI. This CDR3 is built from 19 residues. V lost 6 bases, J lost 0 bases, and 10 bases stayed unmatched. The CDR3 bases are TGTGCCAGCAGGAGGAGGGGACTAGCGGGGGGGTCGTACCAAGAGACCCAGTACTTC. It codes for CASRRRGLAGGSYQETQYF.

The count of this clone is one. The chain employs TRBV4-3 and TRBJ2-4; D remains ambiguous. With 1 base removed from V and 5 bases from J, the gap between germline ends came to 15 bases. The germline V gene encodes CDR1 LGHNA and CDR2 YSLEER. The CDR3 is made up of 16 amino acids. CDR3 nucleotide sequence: TGCGCCAGCAGCCAAGGGAGAGCTCCTCTAGAAAACATTCAGTACTTC. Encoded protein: CASSQGRAPLENIQYF.

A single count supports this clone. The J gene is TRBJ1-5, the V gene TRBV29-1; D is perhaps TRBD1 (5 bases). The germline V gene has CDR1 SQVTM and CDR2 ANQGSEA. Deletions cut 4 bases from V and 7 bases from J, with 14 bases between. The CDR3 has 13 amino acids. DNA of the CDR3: TGCAGCGTTGTGACGGGGGAGGCCCAGCCCCAGCATTTT. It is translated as CSVVTGEAQPQHF.

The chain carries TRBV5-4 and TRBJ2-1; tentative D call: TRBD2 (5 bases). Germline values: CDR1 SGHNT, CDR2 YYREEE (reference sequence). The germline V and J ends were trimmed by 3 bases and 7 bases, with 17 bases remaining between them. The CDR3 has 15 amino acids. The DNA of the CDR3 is TGTGCCAGCAGCTCCCAAAGGAGGTCCTTGAATGAGCAGTTCTTC. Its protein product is CASSSQRRSLNEQFF. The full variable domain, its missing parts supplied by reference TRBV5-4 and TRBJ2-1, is ETGVTQSPTHLIKTRGQQVTLRCSSQSGHNTVSWYQQALGQGPQFIFQYYREEENGRGNFPPRFSGLQFPNYSSELNVNALELDDSALYLCASSSQRRSLNEQFFGPGTRLTVL.

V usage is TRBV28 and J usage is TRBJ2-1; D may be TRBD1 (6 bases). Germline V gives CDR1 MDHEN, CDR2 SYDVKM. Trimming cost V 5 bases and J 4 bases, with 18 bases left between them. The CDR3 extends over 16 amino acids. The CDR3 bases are TGTGCCAGCAGTGCCGAATACCGGACAGCTTACAATGAGCAGTTCTTC. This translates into CASSAEYRTAYNEQFF.

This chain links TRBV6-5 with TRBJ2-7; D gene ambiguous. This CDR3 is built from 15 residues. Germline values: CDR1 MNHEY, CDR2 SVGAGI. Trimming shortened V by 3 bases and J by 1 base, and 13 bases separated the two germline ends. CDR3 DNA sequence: TGTGCCAGCAGTTATAGTCGACGGTCGTCCTACGAGCAGTACTTC. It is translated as CASSYSRRSSYEQYF.

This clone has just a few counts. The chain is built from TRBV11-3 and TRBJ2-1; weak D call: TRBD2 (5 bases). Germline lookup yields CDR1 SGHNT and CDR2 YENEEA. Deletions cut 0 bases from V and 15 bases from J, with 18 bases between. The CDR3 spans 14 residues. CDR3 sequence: CASSLDLSGNVVFF. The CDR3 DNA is TGTGCCAGCAGCTTAGATCTGAGCGGCAACGTGGTGTTCTTC.

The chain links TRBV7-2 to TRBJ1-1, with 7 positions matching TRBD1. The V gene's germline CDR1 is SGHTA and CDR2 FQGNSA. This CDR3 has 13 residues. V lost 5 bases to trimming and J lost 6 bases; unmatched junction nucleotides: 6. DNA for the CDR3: TGTGCCAGCAGCCCGTGGACAGGACCTGAAGCTTTCTTT. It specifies CASSPWTGPEAFF.

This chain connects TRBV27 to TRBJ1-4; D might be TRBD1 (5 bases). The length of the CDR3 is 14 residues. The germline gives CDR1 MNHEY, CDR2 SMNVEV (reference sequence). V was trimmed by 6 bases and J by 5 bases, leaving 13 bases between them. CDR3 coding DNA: TGTGCCAGCAGCCATCGCGACAGAAATGAAAAACTGTTTTTT. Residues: CASSHRDRNEKLFF.

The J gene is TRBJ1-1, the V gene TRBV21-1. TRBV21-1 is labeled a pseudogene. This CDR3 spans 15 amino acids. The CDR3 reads CASSKVGRTNTEAFF. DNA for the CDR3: TGTGCCAGCAGCAAAGTGGGACGCACGAACACTGAAGCTTTCTTT.

The CDR3 DNA sequence: TGTGCCAGCAGCTCCATGCATGGGCGGAGGACCTACAATGAGCAGTTCTTC. Translated, it gives CASSSMHGRRTYNEQFF. V usage is TRBV7-9 and J usage is TRBJ2-1; D is perhaps TRBD2 (5 bases). The CDR3 contains 17 residues. Per the germline V gene, CDR1 is SEHNR and CDR2 is FQNEAQ (reference sequence). The ends were cut back, 4 bases at V and 2 bases at J, with 18 bases in the middle.

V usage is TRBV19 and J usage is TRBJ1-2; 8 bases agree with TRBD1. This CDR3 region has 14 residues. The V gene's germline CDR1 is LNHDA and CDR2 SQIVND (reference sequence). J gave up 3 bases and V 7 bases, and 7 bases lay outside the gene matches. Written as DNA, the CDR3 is TGTGCCAGTAACTACAGGGGGGGATACTATGGCTACACCTTC. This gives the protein CASNYRGGYYGYTF.

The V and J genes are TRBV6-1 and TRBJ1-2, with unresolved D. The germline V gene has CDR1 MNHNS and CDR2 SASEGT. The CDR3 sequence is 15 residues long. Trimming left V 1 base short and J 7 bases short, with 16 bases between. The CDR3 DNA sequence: TGTGCCAGCAGTGAAGGGGCTCTCCAGCTCGGTGGCTACACCTTC. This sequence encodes CASSEGALQLGGYTF.

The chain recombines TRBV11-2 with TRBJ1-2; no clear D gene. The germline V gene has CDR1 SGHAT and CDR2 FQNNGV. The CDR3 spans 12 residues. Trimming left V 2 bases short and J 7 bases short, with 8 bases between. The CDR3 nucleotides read TGTGCCAGCAGCTTATCAGTGGGTGGCTACACCTTC. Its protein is CASSLSVGGYTF. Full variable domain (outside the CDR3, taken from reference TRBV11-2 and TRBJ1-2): EAGVAQSPRYKIIEKRQSVAFWCNPISGHATLYWYQQILGQGPKLLIQFQNNGVVDDSQLPKDRFSAERLKGVDSTLKIQPAKLEDSAVYLCASSLSVGGYTFGSGTRLTVV.

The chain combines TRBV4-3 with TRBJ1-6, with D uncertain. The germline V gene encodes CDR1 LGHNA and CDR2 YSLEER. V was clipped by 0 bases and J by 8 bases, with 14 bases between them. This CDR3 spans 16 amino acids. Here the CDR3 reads CASSQDLRPSDSPLHF. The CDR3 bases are TGCGCCAGCAGCCAAGATCTGAGACCGTCAGATTCACCCCTCCACTTT.